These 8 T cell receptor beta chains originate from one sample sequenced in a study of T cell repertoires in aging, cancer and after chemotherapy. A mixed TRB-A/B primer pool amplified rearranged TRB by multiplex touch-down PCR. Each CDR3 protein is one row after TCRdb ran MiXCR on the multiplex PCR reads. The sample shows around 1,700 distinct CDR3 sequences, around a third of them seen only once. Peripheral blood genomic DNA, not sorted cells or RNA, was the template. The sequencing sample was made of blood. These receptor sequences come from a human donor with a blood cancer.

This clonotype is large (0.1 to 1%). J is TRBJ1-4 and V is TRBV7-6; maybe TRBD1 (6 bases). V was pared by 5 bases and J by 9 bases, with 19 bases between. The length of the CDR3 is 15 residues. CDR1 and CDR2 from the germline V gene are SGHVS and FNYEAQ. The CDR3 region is CASSPTLGAGKKLFF. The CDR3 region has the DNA TGTGCCAGCAGCCCCACCTTGGGGGCAGGGAAAAAACTGTTTTTT.

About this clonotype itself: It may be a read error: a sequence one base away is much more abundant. The CDR3 DNA sequence: TGTGCCAGCAGTGAAAGGCAGAACACAGATACGCAGTATTTT. Translating gives CASSERQNTDTQYF. The chain employs TRBV24-1 and TRBJ2-3; no clear D. This CDR3 is 14 amino acids long. Germline-derived CDR1 and CDR2 are KGHDR and SFDVKD.

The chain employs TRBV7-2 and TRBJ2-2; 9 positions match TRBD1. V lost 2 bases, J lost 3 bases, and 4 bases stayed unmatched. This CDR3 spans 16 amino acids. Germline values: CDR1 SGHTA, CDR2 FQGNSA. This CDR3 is CASSLTGGIYTGELFF. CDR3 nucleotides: TGTGCCAGCAGCTTAACAGGGGGCATATACACCGGGGAGCTGTTTTTT. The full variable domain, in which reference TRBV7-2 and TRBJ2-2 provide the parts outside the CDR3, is GAGVSQSPSNKVTEKGKDVELRCDPISGHTALYWYRQSLGQGLEFLIYFQGNSAPDKSGLPSDRFSAERTGGSVSTLTIQRTQQEDSAVYLCASSLTGGIYTGELFFGEGSRLTVL.

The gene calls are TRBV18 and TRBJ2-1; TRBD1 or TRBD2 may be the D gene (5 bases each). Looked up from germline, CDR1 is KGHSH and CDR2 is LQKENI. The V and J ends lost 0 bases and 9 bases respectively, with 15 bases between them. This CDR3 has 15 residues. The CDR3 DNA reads TGTGCCAGCTCACCACCGGGACGGCCGTTTAGTGAGCAGTTCTTC. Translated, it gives CASSPPGRPFSEQFF.

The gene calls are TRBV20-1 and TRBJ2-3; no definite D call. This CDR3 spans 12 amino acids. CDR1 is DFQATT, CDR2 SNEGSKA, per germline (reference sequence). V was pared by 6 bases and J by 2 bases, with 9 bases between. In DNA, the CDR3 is TGCAGTGCACGGACCACCACAGATACGCAGTATTTT. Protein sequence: CSARTTTDTQYF.

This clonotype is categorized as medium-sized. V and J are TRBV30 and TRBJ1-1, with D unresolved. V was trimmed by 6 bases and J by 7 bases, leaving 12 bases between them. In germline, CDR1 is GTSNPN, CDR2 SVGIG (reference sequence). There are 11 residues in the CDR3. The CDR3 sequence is CACQETYEAFF. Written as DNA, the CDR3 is TGTGCCTGTCAAGAAACATATGAAGCTTTCTTT.

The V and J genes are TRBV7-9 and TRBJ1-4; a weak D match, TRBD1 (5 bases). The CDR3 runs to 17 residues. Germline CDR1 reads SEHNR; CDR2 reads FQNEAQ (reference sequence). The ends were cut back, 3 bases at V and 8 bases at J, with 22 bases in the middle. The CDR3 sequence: CASSFRADGGFGEKLFF. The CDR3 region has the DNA TGTGCCAGCAGCTTCCGCGCGGACGGGGGGTTTGGGGAAAAACTGTTTTTT. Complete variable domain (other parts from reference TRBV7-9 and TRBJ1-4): DTGVSQNPRHKITKRGQNVTFRCDPISEHNRLYWYRQTLGQGPEFLTYFQNEAQLEKSRLLSDRFSAERPKGSFSTLEIQRTEQGDSAMYLCASSFRADGGFGEKLFFGSGTQLSVL.

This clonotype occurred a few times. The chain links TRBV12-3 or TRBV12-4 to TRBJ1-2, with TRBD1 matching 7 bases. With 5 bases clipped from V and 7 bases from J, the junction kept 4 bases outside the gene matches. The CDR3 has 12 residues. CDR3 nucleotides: TGTGCCAGCAGTCTCGGACAGGCTGGCTACACCTTC. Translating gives CASSLGQAGYTF.